This is a list of T cell receptor beta chains from one sample in a study of control samples from healthy donors and cancer patients. The assay was immunoSEQ multiplex PCR, and TCRdb's table has in-frame clones only and misses some. The listing records fewer than 200,000 clones. Sequencing was carried out using blood. Source of these receptors: a woman in her 30s in good health. The CDR3 runs from the conserved cysteine through the conserved F or W. A D gene is named only where the DNA matches it firmly.

V,D,J,DNA,CDR3
TRBV5-1,-,TRBJ1-5,TGCGCCAGCAGCCCGGGAGGAGGGGGACGGCAGGTGCGGCCCCAGCATTTT,CASSPGGGGRQVRPQHF
TRBV5-4,-,TRBJ1-1,TGTGCCAGCAGCTTGGACGGGCTCACTGAAGCTTTCTTT,CASSLDGLTEAFF
TRBV3-1/TRBV3-2,TRBD1,TRBJ1-1,TGTGCCAGCAGCCAAGATCAGGGGACAGGGCGCACTGAAGCTTTCTTT,CASSQDQGTGRTEAFF
TRBV15,-,TRBJ1-5,TGTGCCACCGGGAATCAGCCCCAGCATTTT,CATGNQPQHF
TRBV5-1,-,TRBJ1-1,TGCGCCAGCAGCTCGAATATAGGGACTGGAAACACTGAAGCTTTCTTT,CASSSNIGTGNTEAFF
TRBV15,-,TRBJ1-4,TGTGCCACCAGCAGAGAACAGTCTAATGAAAAACTGTTTTTT,CATSREQSNEKLFF
TRBV28,TRBD1,TRBJ1-1,TGTGCCAGCAGTTTATGGGGGACAGGGCTTTACGGGATGAACACTGAAGCTTTCTTT,CASSLWGTGLYGMNTEAFF
TRBV30,TRBD1,TRBJ2-5,TGTGCCTGGATCCATGGGGACAGCAGAGGGGAGACCCAGTACTTC,CAWIHGDSRGETQYF
TRBV15,-,TRBJ1-1,TGTGCCACCAGCAGAGACCTGAATTCTAAAGCTTTCTTT,CATSRDLNSKAFF
TRBV27,-,TRBJ2-7,TGTGCCAGCAGTTTTTCCCCTGGCTCCTACGAGCAGTACTTC,CASSFSPGSYEQYF
TRBV28,TRBD2,TRBJ2-5,TGTGCCTGGGGGACTAATCAAGAGACCCAGTACTTC,CAWGTNQETQYF
TRBV6-2/TRBV6-3,TRBD2,TRBJ2-1,TGTGCCAGCAGTTCAGACCCGGGACTAGCGGTTTTATCCTACAATGAGCAGTTCTTC,CASSSDPGLAVLSYNEQFF
TRBV7-9,-,TRBJ1-2,TGTGCCAGCAGCTTAAAGACCAAGGGGTATGGCTACACCTTC,CASSLKTKGYGYTF
TRBV6-5,TRBD1,TRBJ2-7,TGTGCCAGCAGCCAGGACAGGGTCGAGCAGTACTTC,CASSQDRVEQYF